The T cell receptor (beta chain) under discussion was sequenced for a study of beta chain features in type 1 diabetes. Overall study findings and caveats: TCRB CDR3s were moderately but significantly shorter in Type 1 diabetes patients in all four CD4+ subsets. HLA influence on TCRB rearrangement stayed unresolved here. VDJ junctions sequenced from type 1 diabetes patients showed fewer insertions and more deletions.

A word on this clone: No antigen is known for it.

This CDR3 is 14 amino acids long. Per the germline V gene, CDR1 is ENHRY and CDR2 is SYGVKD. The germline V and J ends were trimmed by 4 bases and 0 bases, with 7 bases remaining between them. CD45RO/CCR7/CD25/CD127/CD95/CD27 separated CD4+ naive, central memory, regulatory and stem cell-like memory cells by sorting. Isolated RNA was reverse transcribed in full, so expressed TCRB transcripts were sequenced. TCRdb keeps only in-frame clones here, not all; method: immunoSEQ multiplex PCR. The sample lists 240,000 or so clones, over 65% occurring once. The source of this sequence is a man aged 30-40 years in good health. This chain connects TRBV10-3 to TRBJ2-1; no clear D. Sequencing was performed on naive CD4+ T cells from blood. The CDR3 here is CAISGPSSYNEQFF. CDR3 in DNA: TGTGCCATCAGTGGACCCAGCTCCTACAATGAGCAGTTCTTC.